Following are 27 T cell receptor beta chains from one sample sequenced in a study of blood T cell repertoires in COVID-19. Only in-frame clones appear in the TCRdb table, and some are missing; sequencing was by immunoSEQ multiplex PCR. The table lists 400,000 or so clones, 80% to 90% of them singletons, with 1.1% in the top ten. Sequencing used PBMCs or T cells enriched from blood (not recorded which). The receptors were gathered from a man aged 30 to 45 who had recovered from COVID-19.

By sample share, this clone is medium-sized (0.01 to 0.1%). This chain connects TRBV28 to TRBJ1-4; D uncertain. Trimming took 5 bases from V and 2 from J, leaving 18 bases between them. Germline V gene lookup returns CDR1 MDHEN and CDR2 SYDVKM. This CDR3 region has 17 residues. CDR3 amino acids: CASSDPLSATTNEKLFF. The CDR3 bases are TGTGCCAGCAGTGACCCACTATCGGCGACCACTAATGAAAAACTGTTTTTT.

The chain links TRBV2 to TRBJ2-3; D perhaps matches TRBD2 (5 bases). Germline V CDR1 and CDR2: SNHLY, FYNNEI. The CDR3 has 15 residues. Trimming pared 4 bases from V and 0 bases from J, leaving 11 bases between. CDR3: CASSVAPTSTDTQYF. The CDR3, as DNA: TGTGCCAGCAGTGTAGCGCCGACTAGCACAGATACGCAGTATTTT.

This rearrangement joins TRBV6-4 to TRBJ1-6; D call uncertain. CDR3 size: 13 residues. Looked up from germline, CDR1 is MRHNA and CDR2 is SNTAGT. V lost 4 bases and J lost 10, with 11 bases in between. DNA for the CDR3: TGTGCCAGCAGTGTTACTCACAGCTCACCCCTCCACTTT. The encoded protein is CASSVTHSSPLHF.

The rearrangement joins TRBV11-2 to TRBJ2-7; TRBD1 is a possible D gene (6 bases). The V end lost 3 bases, the J end lost 5 bases, and 11 bases lay between the germline ends. The CDR3 loop spans 13 amino acids. Germline-derived CDR1 and CDR2 are SGHAT and FQNNGV. The CDR3 sequence: CASSFSGEDEQYF. The CDR3 coding sequence is TGTGCCAGCAGCTTCTCAGGGGAAGACGAGCAGTACTTC.

The chain links TRBV7-2 to TRBJ2-5; no definite D call. Germline values: CDR1 SGHTA, CDR2 FQGNSA. The V and J ends lost 1 base and 1 base respectively, with 4 bases between them. This CDR3 has 13 residues. The CDR3 sequence is CASSLGLQETQYF. The CDR3 DNA sequence: TGTGCCAGCAGCTTAGGTCTCCAAGAGACCCAGTACTTC.

V is TRBV30 and J is TRBJ1-2; TRBD1 might be the D (5 bases). Germline assignment: CDR1 GTSNPN and CDR2 SVGIG (reference sequence). The CDR3 is 15 amino acids. V shed 2 bases and J shed 0 bases, with 13 bases lying between them. For the CDR3, the DNA is TGTGCCTGGAGTAGAAAGGACACAGCTAACTATGGCTACACCTTC. It encodes CAWSRKDTANYGYTF. Variable domain in full (rest from reference TRBV30 and TRBJ1-2): SQTIHQWPATLVQPVGSPLSLECTVEGTSNPNLYWYRQAAGRGLQLLFYSVGIGQISSEVPQNLSASRPQDRQFILSSKKLLLSDSGFYLCAWSRKDTANYGYTFGSGTRLTVV.

DNA for the CDR3: TGTGCCAGCAGCTTAGTCCCGGAGTCGGGAGAGACCCAGTACTTC. Its translation: CASSLVPESGETQYF. The genes are TRBV11-2 and TRBJ2-5; no firm D call. Germline values: CDR1 SGHAT, CDR2 FQNNGV. The CDR3 sequence is 15 residues long. Trimming took off 1 base at V and 4 bases at J, with 13 bases between the two ends.

CDR3 protein: CASSRQGLTEAFF. Written as DNA, the CDR3 is TGTGCCAGCAGTAGACAGGGGTTGACTGAAGCTTTCTTT. The chain is built from TRBV5-5 and TRBJ1-1; TRBD1 matches 8 bases. V gave up 5 bases and J gave up 5 bases; unmatched junction bases: 5. This CDR3 has 13 residues. Per the germline V gene, CDR1 is SGHKS and CDR2 is YYEKEE (reference sequence).

The V call is TRBV18, the J call TRBJ2-1; 8 bases agree with TRBD1. The CDR3 spans 17 residues. The germline V gene encodes CDR1 KGHSH and CDR2 LQKENI. The V segment lost 4 bases and the J segment 11 bases; nucleotides outside the gene matches: 19. The CDR3 DNA is TGTGCCAGCTCACTACGATTATCCGGGACAGGCTCTTTACAGCAGTTCTTC. It specifies CASSLRLSGTGSLQQFF.

The V call is TRBV6-5, the J call TRBJ2-7; 7 nucleotides agree with TRBD1. The CDR3 runs 15 residues. CDR1 is MNHEY, CDR2 SVGAGI, per germline. Germline trimming cut 5 bases from V and 7 bases from J; bases unmatched to any gene: 14. The CDR3 spells CASSPTRTGSYEQYF. The DNA for the CDR3 is TGTGCCAGCAGTCCCACCCGGACAGGTTCGTATGAGCAGTACTTC.

This chain joins TRBV29-1 and TRBJ1-1; TRBD1 is a possible D gene (5 bases). The length of the CDR3 is 13 residues. V lost 4 bases and J lost 10, with 19 bases in between. Germline assignment: CDR1 SQVTM and CDR2 ANQGSEA. The DNA of the CDR3 is TGCAGCGTTGTGGGCACCCTGGGGGGTAGAGCTTTCTTT. Translating it yields CSVVGTLGGRAFF.

The chain carries TRBV27 and TRBJ1-1, with 7 bases fitting TRBD1. The junction had 4 bases not matched to a gene; V was cut back by 7 bases and J by 2 bases. Germline V gives CDR1 MNHEY, CDR2 SMNVEV (reference sequence). The CDR3 is 13 residues long. CDR3 protein: CASKRTGNTEAFF. The CDR3 region has the DNA TGTGCCAGCAAAAGGACAGGCAACACTGAAGCTTTCTTT.

The chain links TRBV9 to TRBJ2-2; D is undetermined. CDR1 SGDLS and CDR2 YYNGEE come from the germline V gene. This CDR3 is 15 amino acids long. V gave up 1 base and J gave up 1 base, with 8 bases separating them. The CDR3 reads CASSVFLENTGELFF. The CDR3 DNA sequence: TGTGCCAGCAGCGTATTCTTAGAGAACACCGGGGAGCTGTTTTTT. The full variable domain, with the rest looked up from reference TRBV9 and TRBJ2-2, is DSGVTQTPKHLITATGQRVTLRCSPRSGDLSVYWYQQSLDQGLQFLIQYYNGEERAKGNILERFSAQQFPDLHSELNLSSLELGDSALYFCASSVFLENTGELFFGEGSRLTVL.

This chain connects TRBV5-4 to TRBJ2-2; maybe TRBD1 (5 bases). Trimming cost V 0 bases and J 3 bases, with 9 bases left between them. The CDR3 is 15 residues long. From germline, CDR1 is SGHNT and CDR2 YYREEE (reference sequence). The CDR3 is CASSLGGRDTGELFF. The CDR3 bases are TGTGCCAGCAGCTTGGGGGGCAGGGACACCGGGGAGCTGTTTTTT. Full variable domain (outside the CDR3, taken from reference TRBV5-4 and TRBJ2-2): ETGVTQSPTHLIKTRGQQVTLRCSSQSGHNTVSWYQQALGQGPQFIFQYYREEENGRGNFPPRFSGLQFPNYSSELNVNALELDDSALYLCASSLGGRDTGELFFGEGSRLTVL.

The V call is TRBV28, the J call TRBJ2-3, with 7 bases that match TRBD1. The germline V gene encodes CDR1 MDHEN and CDR2 SYDVKM. V shed 7 bases, J shed 4 bases, and the junction held 8 bases outside the gene matches. The CDR3 contains 14 residues. The CDR3 protein is CASTDTGAADTQYF. The CDR3 bases are TGTGCCAGCACCGATACAGGGGCTGCAGATACGCAGTATTTT.

The rearrangement uses TRBV9 and TRBJ1-4; TRBD1 matches 7 bases. The CDR3 length is 15 residues. The germline V gene encodes CDR1 SGDLS and CDR2 YYNGEE. V was clipped by 3 bases and J by 3 bases; unmatched bases: 5. CDR3 protein: CASSGVGQPNEKLFF. The CDR3 DNA follows: TGTGCCAGCAGCGGAGTGGGACAGCCTAATGAAAAACTGTTTTTT.

The gene calls are TRBV5-4 and TRBJ2-3, with TRBD1 identical over 7 bases. J lost 6 bases, V lost 4 bases, and 8 bases had no gene match. Germline assignment: CDR1 SGHNT and CDR2 YYREEE (reference sequence). The CDR3 covers 14 residues. The CDR3 region is CASSQRQGGDTQYF. DNA for the CDR3: TGTGCCAGCAGCCAAAGACAGGGCGGCGATACGCAGTATTTT. Complete variable domain (other parts from reference TRBV5-4 and TRBJ2-3): ETGVTQSPTHLIKTRGQQVTLRCSSQSGHNTVSWYQQALGQGPQFIFQYYREEENGRGNFPPRFSGLQFPNYSSELNVNALELDDSALYLCASSQRQGGDTQYFGPGTRLTVL.

This clone has more than one count but fewer than ten. The chain carries TRBV2 and TRBJ1-3, with D perhaps TRBD1 (6 bases). Between the trimmed V and J ends, which lost 7 bases and 0 bases, there was a span of 10 bases. The CDR3 is 14 residues long. The germline gives CDR1 SNHLY, CDR2 FYNNEI. The CDR3 here is CASNWGPSGNTIYF. The CDR3 bases are TGTGCCAGCAACTGGGGGCCCTCTGGAAACACCATATATTTT.

This chain connects TRBV28 to TRBJ1-6; D gene ambiguous. This CDR3 comprises 11 residues. V shed 5 bases and J shed 9 bases, with 5 bases lying between them. The germline CDR1 and CDR2 sequences are MDHEN and SYDVKM. The DNA for the CDR3 is TGTGCCAGCAGTGCAGGTTCACCCCTCCACTTT. Its translation is CASSAGSPLHF.

This clone was counted a single time. The chain has TRBV2 and TRBJ1-5; D call uncertain. Germline CDR1 is SNHLY and CDR2 is FYNNEI. The V gene lost 7 bases and the J gene lost 0 bases, with 10 bases spanning the gap. There are 14 residues in the CDR3. The CDR3 spells CASNAVYSNQPQHF. The CDR3 DNA reads as TGTGCCAGCAACGCAGTATATAGCAATCAGCCCCAGCATTTT.

The V gene is TRBV6-8, the J gene TRBJ2-1, with a tentative D call TRBD2 (6 bases). This CDR3 spans 16 amino acids. Germline assignment: CDR1 MNHGY and CDR2 SAAAGT. Trimming removed 1 base from V and 2 bases from J, with 12 bases in between. CDR3: CASSYFRDSTYNEQFF. In DNA, the CDR3 is TGTGCCAGCAGTTACTTCCGGGACTCCACCTACAATGAGCAGTTCTTC.

This clone was observed many times. The genes are TRBV15 and TRBJ2-2; D is unclear. There are 13 residues in the CDR3. V was shortened by 1 base and J by 11 bases, with 11 bases between the two germline ends. Germline V gives CDR1 LNHNV, CDR2 YYDKDF (reference sequence). The CDR3 nucleotides read TGTGCCACCAGCAGAGGTGGAGTCGAAGAGCTGTTTTTT. This codes for CATSRGGVEELFF.

The V call is TRBV15, the J call TRBJ2-3, with 9 nucleotides matching TRBD2. This CDR3 is built from 15 residues. J gave up 1 base and V 8 bases, and 7 bases lay outside the gene matches. Germline V lookup: CDR1 LNHNV, CDR2 YYDKDF (reference sequence). CDR3 region: CATGTTSGRTDTQYF. DNA for the CDR3: TGTGCCACCGGGACGACTAGCGGTCGCACAGATACGCAGTATTTT.

This chain connects TRBV7-9 to TRBJ2-1, with a weak D call TRBD1 (6 bases). The CDR3 contains 14 residues. The V end was cut by 4 bases, the J end by 4 bases, with 11 bases between. Germline assignment: CDR1 SEHNR and CDR2 FQNEAQ (reference sequence). The CDR3 protein is CASSSSTGYNEQFF. The CDR3 nucleotides are TGTGCCAGCAGCTCCTCCACAGGGTACAATGAGCAGTTCTTC.

This clone was observed a few times. The genes are TRBV29-1 and TRBJ2-7; 12 bases align to TRBD2. The CDR3 spans 13 residues. With V trimmed by 8 bases and J by 6 bases, 8 bases remained unmatched. Germline CDR1 and CDR2: SQVTM and ANQGSEA. Here the CDR3 reads CSIRQGLAGEQYF. The CDR3, as DNA: TGCAGCATCCGACAGGGACTAGCGGGCGAGCAGTACTTC.

The chain recombines TRBV7-2 with TRBJ1-4; a weak D match, TRBD1 (6 bases). The CDR3 consists of 16 residues. Germline CDR1 is SGHTA and CDR2 is FQGNSA. The V end was cut by 1 base, the J end by 3 bases, with 12 bases between. In DNA form, the CDR3 reads TGTGCCAGCAGCTTAGTCCACAGGGAAGCTAATGAAAAACTGTTTTTT. Its protein product is CASSLVHREANEKLFF.

The chain uses TRBV11-2 and TRBJ2-1; 7 positions agree with TRBD2. This CDR3 has 15 amino acids. J was trimmed by 0 bases and V by 8 bases; bases with no gene match: 7. Germline CDR1 SGHAT, CDR2 FQNNGV. The CDR3 DNA reads as TGTGCCAGCTCCCGCGGGGGAAGCTCCTACAATGAGCAGTTCTTC. This encodes CASSRGGSSYNEQFF.